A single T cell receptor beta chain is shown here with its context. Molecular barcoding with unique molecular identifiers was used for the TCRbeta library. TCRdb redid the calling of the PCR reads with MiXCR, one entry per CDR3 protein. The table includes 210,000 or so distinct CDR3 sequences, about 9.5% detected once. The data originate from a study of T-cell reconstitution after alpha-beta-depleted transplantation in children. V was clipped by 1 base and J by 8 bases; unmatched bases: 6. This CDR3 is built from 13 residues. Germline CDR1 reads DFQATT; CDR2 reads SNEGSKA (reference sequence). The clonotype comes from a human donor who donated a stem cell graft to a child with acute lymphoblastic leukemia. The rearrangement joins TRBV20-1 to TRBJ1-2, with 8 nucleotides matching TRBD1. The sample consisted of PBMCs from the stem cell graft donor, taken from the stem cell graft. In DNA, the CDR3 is TGCAGTGCTAGAGTAGGGGACAGGAGGGGCTACACCTTC. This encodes CSARVGDRRGYTF.